Ten or more counts support the clone carrying this TCR beta chain. Its matching antigen is unknown. V was clipped by 8 bases and J by 2 bases, with 12 bases between them. This CDR3 is built from 14 residues. Germline V gene lookup returns CDR1 MNHNS and CDR2 SASEGT. The data stem from a study of T-cell reconstitution after alpha-beta-depleted transplantation in children. Findings of the study overall: Reported findings indicate that, about two months after transplant, alpha-beta T cells came from several hundred expanded clones, which were derived from non-depleted graft cells.

The authors prepared the TCRbeta library with unique molecular identifiers. TCRdb re-called the PCR reads with MiXCR, one entry per CDR3 protein. Of roughly 500,000 distinct CDR3 sequences listed, roughly a tenth were seen once; the top ten hold about 2.1%. The specimen comprised PBMCs, sampled before TCRalphabeta/CD19-depleted stem cell transplant. This rearrangement joins TRBV6-1 to TRBJ2-2; tentatively, D is TRBD1 (5 bases). The clonotype was recovered from a child aged 2-15 years with inherited bone marrow failure, due to receive a stem cell transplant. Here the CDR3 DNA reads TGTGCCAGCTCTCGAAGGGGTAACACCGGGGAGCTGTTTTTT. This encodes CASSRRGNTGELFF.